The T cell receptor (beta chain) described here comes from a study of T cell repertoires in cytomegalovirus infection. Study-level information: CMV infection and matching HLA type were both indicated by public TCR beta signatures.

This clonotype has a handful of counts. TCRdb fed the reads into MiXCR, producing one record per CDR3 protein. The repertoire consists of 200,000 to 300,000 distinct CDR3 sequences, with roughly 10% occurring once and the leading ten covering approximately 15%. Germline V gene sequence: CDR1 DFQATT, CDR2 SNEGSKA (reference sequence). J gave up 4 bases and V 3 bases, and 9 bases lay outside the gene matches. The CDR3 is 16 amino acids. The receptor was isolated from a human donor in good health (CMV status not recorded). Some clones in this sample may be carry-over from other donors' samples. The sample was PBMCs. The chain recombines TRBV20-1 with TRBJ2-7; TRBD2 aligns across 13 bases. The chain's CDR3 is CSARRLAGGGGYEQYF. As DNA, the CDR3 is TGCAGTGCTAGGAGACTAGCGGGAGGAGGGGGGTACGAGCAGTACTTC.